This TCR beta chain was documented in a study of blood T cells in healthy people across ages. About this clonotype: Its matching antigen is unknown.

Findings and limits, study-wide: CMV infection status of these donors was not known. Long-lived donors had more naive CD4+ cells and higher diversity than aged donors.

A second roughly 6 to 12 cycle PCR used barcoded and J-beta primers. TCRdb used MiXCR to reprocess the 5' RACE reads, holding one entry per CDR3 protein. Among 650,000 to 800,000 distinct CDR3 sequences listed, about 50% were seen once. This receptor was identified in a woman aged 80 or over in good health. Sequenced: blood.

The CDR3 DNA reads TGCGCCAGCAGCCAAGATTCCGCAGGGCCTGGCTATGGCTACACCTTC. Translation gives CASSQDSAGPGYGYTF. The rearrangement uses TRBV4-3 and TRBJ1-2, with D possibly TRBD1 on 5 matching bases. The length of the CDR3 is 16 residues. Trimming pared 0 bases from V and 4 bases from J, leaving 15 bases between. Germline V gene data show CDR1 as LGHNA and CDR2 as YSLEER.